The 13 T cell receptor beta chains given below trace back to one sample, sequenced in a study of T cell responses to AZD1222 COVID-19 vaccine. Method: immunoSEQ multiplex PCR; TCRdb's copy keeps in-frame clones and lacks some. The sample has 120,000 or so clones, 85% to 90% seen once. The sequences come from peripheral blood, collected on day 0 of MenACWY control vaccination. These receptors came from an adult in good health.

This chain links TRBV2 with TRBJ2-7; D remains unclear. With 4 bases removed from V and 2 bases from J, the gap between germline ends came to 12 bases. The length of the CDR3 is 14 residues. Germline CDR1 SNHLY, CDR2 FYNNEI. CDR3 coding DNA: TGTGCCAGCAGTGGGTCCTACGTTGCCTACGAGCAGTACTTC. Translating gives CASSGSYVAYEQYF. The whole variable domain, filled in from reference TRBV2 and TRBJ2-7, reads EPEVTQTPSHQVTQMGQEVILRCVPISNHLYFYWYRQILGQKVEFLVSFYNNEISEKSEIFDDQFSVERPDGSNFTLKIRSTKLEDSAMYFCASSGSYVAYEQYFGPGTRLTVT.

The chain links TRBV6-5 to TRBJ2-7; the D gene is possibly TRBD1 (6 bases). The CDR3 is made up of 15 amino acids. The germline V gene has CDR1 MNHEY and CDR2 SVGAGI. V gave up 2 bases and J gave up 2 bases, with 13 bases separating them. CDR3 sequence: CASSYAGTLTYEQYF. In DNA form, the CDR3 reads TGTGCCAGCAGTTACGCCGGGACACTTACCTACGAGCAGTACTTC.

The chain employs TRBV6-5 and TRBJ1-1; D not certain. The CDR3 totals 15 residues. The germline V gene has CDR1 MNHEY and CDR2 SVGAGI. The ends were cut back, 6 bases at V and 0 bases at J, with 14 bases in the middle. CDR3 coding DNA: TGTGCCAGCAGCCGGCAGGAGGCGGTGAACACTGAAGCTTTCTTT. This translates into CASSRQEAVNTEAFF.

The chain combines TRBV5-8 with TRBJ2-1; 7 nucleotides line up with TRBD2. This CDR3 region has 19 residues. CDR1 SGHTS and CDR2 YDEGEE come from the germline V gene. Trimming at V came to 0 bases and at J to 0 bases, leaving 12 bases not matched to a gene. The CDR3 DNA is TGTGCCAGCAGCTTGGACCAGCGGGATCCCTCGAGCTCCTACAATGAGCAGTTCTTC. This translates into CASSLDQRDPSSSYNEQFF.

The J gene is TRBJ2-5, the V gene TRBV7-3; no firm D call. The CDR3 is 13 amino acids. In germline, CDR1 is SGHTA, CDR2 FQGTGA. The V and J ends lost 4 bases and 4 bases respectively, with 10 bases between them. As DNA, the CDR3 is TGTGCCAGCAGCTCTAGGGTGTCAGAGACCCAGTACTTC. It codes for CASSSRVSETQYF. Drawing the rest from reference TRBV7-3 and TRBJ2-5, the complete variable domain is GAGVSQTPSNKVTEKGKYVELRCDPISGHTALYWYRQSLGQGPEFLIYFQGTGAADDSGLPNDRFFAVRPEGSVSTLKIQRTERGDSAVYLCASSSRVSETQYFGPGTRLLVL.

This rearrangement joins TRBV12-3 or TRBV12-4 to TRBJ1-6; D is unclear. This CDR3 is built from 12 residues. The V and J ends lost 0 bases and 9 bases respectively, with 3 bases between them. The CDR3 bases are TGTGCCAGCAGTTTAGCGCCTTCACCCCTCCACTTT. Translated: CASSLAPSPLHF.

This chain uses TRBV19 with TRBJ2-6; a possible D gene is TRBD1 (6 bases). V was cut by 0 bases and J by 4 bases, with 13 bases left in between. The CDR3 loop spans 17 amino acids. Germline V gives CDR1 LNHDA, CDR2 SQIVND (reference sequence). CDR3 sequence (DNA): TGTGCCAGTAGTATAGATCCACAGGGTGCAGGGGCCAACGTCCTGACTTTC. Protein sequence: CASSIDPQGAGANVLTF.

This chain uses TRBV2 with TRBJ2-5, with 9 nucleotides matching TRBD2. The V gene end was trimmed by 2 bases and the J gene end by 4 bases; junction bases not matched to a gene: 5. Germline CDR1 reads SNHLY; CDR2 reads FYNNEI. The CDR3 totals 15 residues. For the CDR3, the DNA is TGTGCCAGCAGTGAAACGCTAGCGGGATTAGAGACCCAGTACTTC. Translating it yields CASSETLAGLETQYF.

V and J are TRBV6-4 and TRBJ1-6; the match to TRBD1 covers 7 bases. Germline V CDR1 and CDR2: MRHNA, SNTAGT. The CDR3 consists of 12 residues. CDR3 sequence: CTTGELGSPLHF. CDR3 DNA: TGTACCACAGGGGAACTCGGATCACCCCTCCACTTT.

This clone has only one observation. The chain couples TRBV7-9 to TRBJ2-5; 7 nucleotides agree with TRBD1. Germline V gene data show CDR1 as SEHNR and CDR2 as FQNEAQ (reference sequence). The CDR3 has 14 amino acids. With V trimmed by 3 bases and J by 2 bases, 3 bases remained unmatched. The CDR3 nucleotides read TGTGCCAGCAGCTTTGACAGGGTACAAGAGACCCAGTACTTC. Protein product: CASSFDRVQETQYF.

The chain links TRBV5-1 to TRBJ2-5; D call uncertain. CDR1 and CDR2 (germline): SGHRS, YFSETQ. Trimming stripped 4 bases from V and 4 bases from J, with 11 bases between. The length of the CDR3 is 13 residues. CDR3 sequence reads: CASSPSPGETQYF. The CDR3 coding sequence is TGCGCCAGCAGCCCCTCGCCCGGAGAGACCCAGTACTTC. The full variable domain, with the rest looked up from reference TRBV5-1 and TRBJ2-5, is KAGVTQTPRYLIKTRGQQVTLSCSPISGHRSVSWYQQTPGQGLQFLFEYFSETQRNKGNFPGRFSGRQFSNSRSEMNVSTLELGDSALYLCASSPSPGETQYFGPGTRLLVL.

Concerning this clone: Different DNA sequences within this sample yield the same CDR3. The chain is built from TRBV21-1 and TRBJ1-5; TRBD1, the D gene given by the table, was not confirmed from the DNA. TRBV21-1 corresponds to a pseudogene. This CDR3 is 16 amino acids long. In DNA form, the CDR3 reads TGTGCCAGCAGCAAAGGGGACAGAGTCAGCAATCAGCCCCAGCATTTT. Translated, it gives CASSKGDRVSNQPQHF.

The genes are TRBV7-9 and TRBJ2-5; perhaps TRBD2 as D (5 bases). Germline CDR1 is SEHNR and CDR2 is FQNEAQ (reference sequence). The CDR3 loop spans 17 amino acids. V gave up 1 base and J gave up 4 bases, with 19 bases separating them. CDR3 DNA sequence: TGTGCCAGCAGCTTAGGAGAGTCGACTACTCACCCAGAGACCCAGTACTTC. It codes for CASSLGESTTHPETQYF.